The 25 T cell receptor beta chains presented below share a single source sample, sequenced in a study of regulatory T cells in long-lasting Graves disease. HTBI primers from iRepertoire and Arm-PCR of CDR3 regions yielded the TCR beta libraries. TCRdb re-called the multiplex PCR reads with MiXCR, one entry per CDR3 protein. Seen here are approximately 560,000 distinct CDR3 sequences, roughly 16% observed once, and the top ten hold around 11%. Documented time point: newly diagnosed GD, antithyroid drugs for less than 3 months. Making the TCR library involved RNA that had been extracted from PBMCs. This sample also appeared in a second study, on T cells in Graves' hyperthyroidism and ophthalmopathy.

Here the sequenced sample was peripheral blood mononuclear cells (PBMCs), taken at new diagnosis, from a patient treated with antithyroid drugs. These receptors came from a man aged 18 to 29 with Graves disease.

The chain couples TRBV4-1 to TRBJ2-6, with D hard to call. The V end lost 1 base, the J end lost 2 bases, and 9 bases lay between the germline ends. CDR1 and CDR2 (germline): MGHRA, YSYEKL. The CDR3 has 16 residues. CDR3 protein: CASSQGLIPGANVLTF. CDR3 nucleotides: TGCGCCAGCAGCCAAGGTTTAATCCCTGGGGCCAACGTCCTGACTTTC.

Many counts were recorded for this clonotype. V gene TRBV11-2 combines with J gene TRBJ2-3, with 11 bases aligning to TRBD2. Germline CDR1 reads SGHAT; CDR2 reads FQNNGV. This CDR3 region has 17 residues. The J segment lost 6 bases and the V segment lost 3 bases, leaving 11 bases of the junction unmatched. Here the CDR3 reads CASSFTLSGRAEDTQYF. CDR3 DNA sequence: TGTGCCAGCAGCTTCACCCTTAGCGGGAGGGCCGAGGATACGCAGTATTTT.

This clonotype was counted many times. CDR3 in DNA: TGTGCCAGCAGCTTAATGGGACATCTCCAAGAGACCCAGTACTTC. This sequence encodes CASSLMGHLQETQYF. This sequence joins TRBV7-9 and TRBJ2-5, with D perhaps matching TRBD1 (6 bases). Germline CDR1 and CDR2: SEHNR and FQNEAQ (reference sequence). Trimming pared 2 bases from V and 1 base from J, leaving 11 bases between. The CDR3 sequence is 15 residues long.

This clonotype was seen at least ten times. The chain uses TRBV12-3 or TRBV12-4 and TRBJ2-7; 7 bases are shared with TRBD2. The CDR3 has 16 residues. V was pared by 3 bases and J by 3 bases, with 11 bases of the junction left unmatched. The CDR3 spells CASSLLVGGPNYEQYF. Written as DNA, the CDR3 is TGTGCCAGCAGTTTGTTGGTGGGAGGGCCGAACTACGAGCAGTACTTC.

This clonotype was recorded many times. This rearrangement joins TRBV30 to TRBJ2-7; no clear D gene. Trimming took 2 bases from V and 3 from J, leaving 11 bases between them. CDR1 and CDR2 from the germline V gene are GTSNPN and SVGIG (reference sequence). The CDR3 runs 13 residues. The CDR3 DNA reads TGTGCCTGGAGTTTTAGCCTCAGCTACGAGCAGTACTTC. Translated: CAWSFSLSYEQYF.

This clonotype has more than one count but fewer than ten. This CDR3 reads CASSSGQGSRVAQYF. CDR3 nucleotides: TGCGCCAGCAGCTCGGGACAGGGGTCCCGGGTCGCGCAGTATTTT. The chain employs TRBV5-1 and TRBJ2-3, with 10 bases identical to TRBD1. The CDR3 is 15 residues long. The V segment lost 3 bases and the J segment 10 bases; nucleotides outside the gene matches: 11. The germline V gene encodes CDR1 SGHRS and CDR2 YFSETQ.

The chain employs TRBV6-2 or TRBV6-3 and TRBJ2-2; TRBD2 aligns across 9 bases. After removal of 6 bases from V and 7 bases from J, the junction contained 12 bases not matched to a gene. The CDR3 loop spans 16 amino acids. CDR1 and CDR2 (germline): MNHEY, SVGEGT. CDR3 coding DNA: TGTGCCAGCAGGGTGGGGGCTAGCGGGAATTTCGGGGAGCTGTTTTTT. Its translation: CASRVGASGNFGELFF.

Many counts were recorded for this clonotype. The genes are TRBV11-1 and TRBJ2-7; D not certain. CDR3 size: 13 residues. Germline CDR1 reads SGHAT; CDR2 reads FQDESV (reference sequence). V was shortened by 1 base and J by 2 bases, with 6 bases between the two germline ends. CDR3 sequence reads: CASSLVHAYEQYF. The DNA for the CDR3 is TGTGCCAGCAGCTTAGTCCACGCCTACGAGCAGTACTTC.

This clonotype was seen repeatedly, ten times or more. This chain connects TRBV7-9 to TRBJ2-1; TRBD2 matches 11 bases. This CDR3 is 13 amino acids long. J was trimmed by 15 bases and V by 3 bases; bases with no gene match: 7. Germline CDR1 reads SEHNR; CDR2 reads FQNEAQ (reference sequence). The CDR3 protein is CASSFTSGSSPFF. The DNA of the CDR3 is TGTGCCAGCAGCTTTACTAGCGGGAGTTCCCCGTTCTTC.

In DNA form, the CDR3 reads TGTGCCACCAGCAGAGATCGGGGGGCGCGGGACTATGGCTACACCTTC. It translates to CATSRDRGARDYGYTF. This chain joins TRBV15 and TRBJ1-2, with a possible D match to TRBD1 (6 bases). Looked up from germline, CDR1 is LNHNV and CDR2 is YYDKDF (reference sequence). The CDR3 loop spans 16 amino acids. Deletions cut 0 bases from V and 3 bases from J, with 14 bases between.

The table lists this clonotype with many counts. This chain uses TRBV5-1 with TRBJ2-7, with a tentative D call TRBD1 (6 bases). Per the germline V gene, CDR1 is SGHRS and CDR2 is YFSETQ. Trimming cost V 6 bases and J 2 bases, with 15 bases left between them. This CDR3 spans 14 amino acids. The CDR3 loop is CASKDSPTPYEQYF. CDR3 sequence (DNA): TGCGCCAGCAAGGACAGCCCAACCCCCTACGAGCAGTACTTC.

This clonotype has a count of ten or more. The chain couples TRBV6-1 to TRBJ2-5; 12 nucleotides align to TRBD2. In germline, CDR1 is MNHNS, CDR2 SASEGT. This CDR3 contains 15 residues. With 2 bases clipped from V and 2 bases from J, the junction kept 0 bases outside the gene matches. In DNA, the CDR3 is TGTGCCAGCAGTGAACTAGCGGGAGGGCAAGAGACCCAGTACTTC. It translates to CASSELAGGQETQYF.

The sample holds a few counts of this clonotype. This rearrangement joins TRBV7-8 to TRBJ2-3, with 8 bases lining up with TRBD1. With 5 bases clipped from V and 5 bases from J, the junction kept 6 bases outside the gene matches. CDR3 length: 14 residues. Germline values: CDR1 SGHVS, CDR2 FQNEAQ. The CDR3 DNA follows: TGTGCCAGCAGCAAGCGACAGGGGATAGATACGCAGTATTTT. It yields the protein CASSKRQGIDTQYF.

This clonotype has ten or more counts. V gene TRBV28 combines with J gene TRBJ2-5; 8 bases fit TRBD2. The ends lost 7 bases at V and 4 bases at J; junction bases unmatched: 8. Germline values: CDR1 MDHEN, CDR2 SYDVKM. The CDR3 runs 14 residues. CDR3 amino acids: CASTYGTSGETQYF. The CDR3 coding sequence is TGTGCCAGCACGTATGGGACTAGTGGAGAGACCCAGTACTTC.

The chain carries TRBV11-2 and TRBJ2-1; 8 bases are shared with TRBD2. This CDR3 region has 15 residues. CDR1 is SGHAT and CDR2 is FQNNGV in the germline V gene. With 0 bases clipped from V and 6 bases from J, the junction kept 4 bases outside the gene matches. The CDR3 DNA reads TGTGCCAGCAGCTTAGACCTAGCGGGCATCAATGAGCAGTTCTTC. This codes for CASSLDLAGINEQFF. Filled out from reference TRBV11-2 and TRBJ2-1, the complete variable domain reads EAGVAQSPRYKIIEKRQSVAFWCNPISGHATLYWYQQILGQGPKLLIQFQNNGVVDDSQLPKDRFSAERLKGVDSTLKIQPAKLEDSAVYLCASSLDLAGINEQFFGPGTRLTVL.

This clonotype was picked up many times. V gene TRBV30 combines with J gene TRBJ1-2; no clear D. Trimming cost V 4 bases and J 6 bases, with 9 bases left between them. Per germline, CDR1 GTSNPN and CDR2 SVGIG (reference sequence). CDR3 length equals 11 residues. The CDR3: CAWTLAHGYTF. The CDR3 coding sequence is TGTGCCTGGACTCTGGCCCATGGCTACACCTTC.

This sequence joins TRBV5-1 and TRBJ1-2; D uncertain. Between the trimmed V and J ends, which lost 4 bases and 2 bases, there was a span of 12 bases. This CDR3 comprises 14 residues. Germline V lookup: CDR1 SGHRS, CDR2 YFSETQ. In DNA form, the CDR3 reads TGCGCCAGCAGCCTCTCTCCCGACAACTATGGCTACACCTTC. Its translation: CASSLSPDNYGYTF.

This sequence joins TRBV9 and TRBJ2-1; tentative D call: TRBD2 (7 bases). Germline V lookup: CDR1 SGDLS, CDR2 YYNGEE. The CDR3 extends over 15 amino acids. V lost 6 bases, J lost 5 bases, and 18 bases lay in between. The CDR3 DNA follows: TGTGCCAGCACCCTCGAGGGGGGGGCAAACAATGAGCAGTTCTTC. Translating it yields CASTLEGGANNEQFF.

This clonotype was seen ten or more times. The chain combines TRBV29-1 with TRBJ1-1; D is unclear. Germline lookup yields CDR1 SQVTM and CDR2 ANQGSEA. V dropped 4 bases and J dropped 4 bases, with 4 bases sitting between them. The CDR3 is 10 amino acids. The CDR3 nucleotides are TGCAGCGTTGTCGGCACTGAAGCTTTCTTT. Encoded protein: CSVVGTEAFF.

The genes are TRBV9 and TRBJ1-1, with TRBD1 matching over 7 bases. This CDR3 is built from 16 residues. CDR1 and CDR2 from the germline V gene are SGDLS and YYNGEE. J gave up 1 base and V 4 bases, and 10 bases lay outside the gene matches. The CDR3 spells CASSLTQGGRNTEAFF. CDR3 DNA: TGTGCCAGCAGCCTCACCCAGGGGGGCCGGAACACTGAAGCTTTCTTT.

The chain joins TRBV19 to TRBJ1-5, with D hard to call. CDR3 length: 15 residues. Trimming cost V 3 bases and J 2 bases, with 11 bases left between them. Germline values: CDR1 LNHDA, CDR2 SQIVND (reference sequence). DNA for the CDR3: TGTGCCAGTAGTATCGGGTTGGGAGGCAATCAGCCCCAGCATTTT. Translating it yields CASSIGLGGNQPQHF.

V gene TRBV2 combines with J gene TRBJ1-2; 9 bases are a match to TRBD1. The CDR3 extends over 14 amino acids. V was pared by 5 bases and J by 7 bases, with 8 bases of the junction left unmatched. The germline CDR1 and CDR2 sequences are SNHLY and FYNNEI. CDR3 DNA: TGTGCCAGCAGTACAGGGGGCTTGATAGGTGGCTACACCTTC. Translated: CASSTGGLIGGYTF.

CDR3 protein: CASSLHPVRSTDTQYF. The CDR3, as DNA: TGTGCCAGCAGCCTCCACCCGGTCCGCAGCACAGATACGCAGTATTTT. The chain combines TRBV6-2 or TRBV6-3 with TRBJ2-3, with D unclear. V lost 6 bases and J lost 0, with 16 bases in between. Germline V gives CDR1 MNHEY, CDR2 SVGEGT. CDR3 length: 16 residues.

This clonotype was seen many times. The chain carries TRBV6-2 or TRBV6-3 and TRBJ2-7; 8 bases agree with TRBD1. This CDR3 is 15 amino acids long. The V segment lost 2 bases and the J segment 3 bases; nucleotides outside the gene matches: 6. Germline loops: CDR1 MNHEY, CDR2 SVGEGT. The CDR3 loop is CASSYPGTGSYEQYF. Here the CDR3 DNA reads TGTGCCAGCAGTTACCCCGGGACAGGCAGCTACGAGCAGTACTTC.

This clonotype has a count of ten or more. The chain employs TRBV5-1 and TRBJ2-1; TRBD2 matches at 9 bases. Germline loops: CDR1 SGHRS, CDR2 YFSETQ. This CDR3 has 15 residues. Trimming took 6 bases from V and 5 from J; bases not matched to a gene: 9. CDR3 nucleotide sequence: TGCGCCAGCACCTATCTAGCGGGAAACAACAATGAGCAGTTCTTC. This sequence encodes CASTYLAGNNNEQFF.